What follows are 23 T cell receptor beta chains derived from one specimen sequenced in a study of human T cells and chemical hapten exposure (dated by TCRdb to the early 2020s). The library was built by means of RACE. Sequencing was carried out with a NextSeq 500. TCRdb reprocessed the public reads (quality trimming at Q25 with fastp, clone calling with MiXCR) and kept in-frame beta chains. Each entry is one CDR3 protein sequence, shown with its most common DNA and genes. In all, the sample holds roughly 98,000 distinct CDR3 sequences, and roughly 12% of those were seen once. The ten largest clones take up approximately 2.1% of the sample. The time point label of this sample denotes: patch test 1, 2 weeks after DPC sensitization. The treatment or condition label for this specimen denotes: therapeutic diphenylcyclopropenone sensitization with weekly scalp DPC. Sequencing was performed on whole blood, taken in connection with sensitization to the hapten diphenylcyclopropenone (DPC). The source is a woman between 40 and 55 years old with alopecia areata. Some clones in this sample may be carry-over from other donors' samples.

This chain connects TRBV28 to TRBJ1-4; TRBD1 matches 7 bases. The V gene end was trimmed by 2 bases and the J gene end by 4 bases; junction bases not matched to a gene: 13. Germline V gene data show CDR1 as MDHEN and CDR2 as SYDVKM. The CDR3 sequence is 18 residues long. The CDR3 DNA sequence: TGTGCCAGCAGTTTACTCCGGCTGGGACAGCCTTATAATGAAAAACTGTTTTTT. It encodes CASSLLRLGQPYNEKLFF. The full variable domain, completed using reference TRBV28 and TRBJ1-4, is DVKVTQSSRYLVKRTGEKVFLECVQDMDHENMFWYRQDPGLGLRLIYFSYDVKMKEKGDIPEGYSVSREKKERFSLILESASTNQTSMYLCASSLLRLGQPYNEKLFFGSGTQLSVL.

The chain couples TRBV6-2 or TRBV6-3 to TRBJ2-1, with 16 bases that match TRBD2. Germline lookup yields CDR1 MNHEY and CDR2 SVGEGT. The CDR3 extends over 19 amino acids. With 2 bases clipped from V and 2 bases from J, the junction kept 6 bases outside the gene matches. DNA of the CDR3: TGTGCCAGCAGTTACCCAGGGACTAGCGGGAGGGCCACCTACAATGAGCAGTTCTTC. Translation: CASSYPGTSGRATYNEQFF.

This clonotype was counted ten times or more. The chain joins TRBV20-1 to TRBJ2-7; TRBD2 agrees at 11 bases. CDR3 length equals 15 residues. CDR1 and CDR2 from the germline V gene are DFQATT and SNEGSKA (reference sequence). J was trimmed by 3 bases and V by 3 bases; bases with no gene match: 7. For the CDR3, the DNA is TGCAGTGCTAGTGGCGGGACTAGCGGATACTACGAGCAGTACTTC. Translating it yields CSASGGTSGYYEQYF.

This clonotype was found many times. V and J are TRBV19 and TRBJ2-7; 7 nucleotides agree with TRBD1. With 8 bases clipped from V and 4 bases from J, the junction kept 8 bases outside the gene matches. The CDR3 is 13 residues long. In germline, CDR1 is LNHDA, CDR2 SQIVND (reference sequence). The CDR3, as DNA: TGTGCCAGTGGCAGACAGGGTCGGTACGAGCAGTACTTC. Amino acids: CASGRQGRYEQYF.

The genes are TRBV5-1 and TRBJ2-7; maybe TRBD1 (5 bases). Trimming took 0 bases from V and 2 from J, leaving 9 bases between them. This CDR3 spans 14 amino acids. Looked up from germline, CDR1 is SGHRS and CDR2 is YFSETQ. The CDR3 is CASSLDGATYEQYF. For the CDR3, the DNA is TGCGCCAGCAGCTTGGATGGGGCCACCTACGAGCAGTACTTC.

CDR3 in amino acids: CASSLDYGYTF. In nucleotides, the CDR3 is TGTGCCAGCAGTTTGGACTATGGCTACACCTTC. The chain employs TRBV28 and TRBJ1-2; no definite D call. V lost 3 bases and J 3 bases, leaving 2 bases between the germline ends. The CDR3 spans 11 residues. The germline V gene has CDR1 MDHEN and CDR2 SYDVKM.

The CDR3 protein is CASSLQAIAGEKLFF. DNA of the CDR3: TGTGCCAGCAGCTTGCAGGCGATAGCGGGCGAAAAACTGTTTTTT. This chain links TRBV5-6 with TRBJ1-4; D remains ambiguous. Trimming took 1 base from V and 8 from J, leaving 15 bases between them. The CDR3 totals 15 residues. Per the germline V gene, CDR1 is SGHDT and CDR2 is YYEEEE.

This clonotype appeared many times. The chain links TRBV7-2 to TRBJ1-6, with D tentatively TRBD1 (5 bases). V gave up 3 bases and J gave up 0 bases, with 15 bases separating them. Per germline, CDR1 SGHTA and CDR2 FQGNSA. The CDR3 length is 18 residues. Written as DNA, the CDR3 is TGTGCCAGCAGCTTTAGGGGCCCCCCGAGCTCCTATAATTCACCCCTCCACTTT. It yields the protein CASSFRGPPSSYNSPLHF.

This sequence joins TRBV18 and TRBJ1-6; D is uncertain. In germline, CDR1 is KGHSH, CDR2 LQKENI. The CDR3 is 15 amino acids. V was clipped by 4 bases and J by 9 bases, with 16 bases between them. CDR3 region: CASSLGPSRSSPLHF. DNA of the CDR3: TGTGCCAGCTCACTCGGGCCTTCCCGGAGTTCACCCCTCCACTTT.

In this sample, this clonotype turned up many times. The rearrangement uses TRBV20-1 and TRBJ1-2; D call uncertain. Looked up from germline, CDR1 is DFQATT and CDR2 is SNEGSKA (reference sequence). V dropped 4 bases and J dropped 3 bases, with 9 bases sitting between them. CDR3 size: 12 residues. The CDR3 reads CSAKDGDYGYTF. The CDR3 DNA is TGCAGTGCTAAGGACGGCGACTATGGCTACACCTTC.

The chain has TRBV20-1 and TRBJ2-3; 7 bases agree with TRBD2. The ends lost 6 bases at V and 5 bases at J; junction bases unmatched: 8. CDR1 is DFQATT and CDR2 is SNEGSKA in the germline V gene (reference sequence). This CDR3 has 13 amino acids. The CDR3 region has the DNA TGCAGTGCGGCGACTAGCAGTAAAGATACGCAGTATTTT. It translates to CSAATSSKDTQYF.

The V gene is TRBV10-3, the J gene TRBJ2-7, with D perhaps matching TRBD1 or TRBD2 (5 bases each). The CDR3 consists of 14 residues. With 0 bases removed from V and 6 bases from J, the gap between germline ends came to 12 bases. Germline CDR1 ENHRY, CDR2 SYGVKD. Here the CDR3 DNA reads TGTGCCATCAGTGAGTCAACAGGACTTTTCGAGCAGTACTTC. This encodes CAISESTGLFEQYF.

The sample holds a few counts of this clonotype. The chain joins TRBV3-1 to TRBJ2-1, with 9 bases that match TRBD1. Losses at the gene ends were 7 bases for V and 7 bases for J; bases not matched to a gene: 8. The length of the CDR3 is 14 residues. CDR1 and CDR2 (germline): LGHDT, YNNKEL (reference sequence). The CDR3 spells CASTNRGLGNEQFF. The DNA of the CDR3 is TGTGCCAGCACCAACAGGGGGCTGGGGAATGAGCAGTTCTTC.

A remark on this clonotype: The junction and the germline gene differ at one end; a read error may be behind it. The genes are TRBV28 and TRBJ2-3; TRBD2 aligns across 8 bases. Germline V gene sequence: CDR1 MDHEN, CDR2 SYDVKM. CDR3 length: 15 residues. CDR3 DNA: TGTGTCAGCAGTAGGGGAAGCGGGAGAACAGATACGCAGTATTTT. Residues: CVSSRGSGRTDTQYF.

The sample holds a few counts of this clonotype. This sequence joins TRBV7-2 and TRBJ2-7; 8 bases align to TRBD1. The CDR3 is made up of 19 amino acids. Germline V gives CDR1 SGHTA, CDR2 FQGNSA. Trimming removed 7 bases from V and 1 base from J; junction bases left unmatched: 21. The CDR3 nucleotides read TGTGCCAGCAACCAAATAAGGACAGGGTTGGGGTATGGGTCCTACGAGCAGTACTTC. Protein: CASNQIRTGLGYGSYEQYF. The full variable domain, rest sourced from reference TRBV7-2 and TRBJ2-7, is GAGVSQSPSNKVTEKGKDVELRCDPISGHTALYWYRQSLGQGLEFLIYFQGNSAPDKSGLPSDRFSAERTGGSVSTLTIQRTQQEDSAVYLCASNQIRTGLGYGSYEQYFGPGTRLTVT.

This clonotype was detected only a few times. CDR3: CASSYEGASGNTIYF. The CDR3 bases are TGTGCCAGCAGTTACGAGGGAGCCTCTGGAAACACCATATATTTT. The rearrangement links TRBV6-6 to TRBJ1-3; D uncertain. V lost 2 bases and J lost 0, with 8 bases in between. The CDR3 contains 15 residues. In germline, CDR1 is MNHNY, CDR2 SVGAGI (reference sequence).

This clonotype was seen at least ten times. The chain couples TRBV18 to TRBJ1-1; D might be TRBD1 (6 bases). Deletions cut 6 bases from V and 2 bases from J, with 13 bases between. CDR3 length: 14 residues. The V gene's germline CDR1 is KGHSH and CDR2 LQKENI. CDR3 amino acids: CASSLQGRNTEAFF. Written as DNA, the CDR3 is TGTGCCAGCTCTCTCCAGGGGAGAAACACTGAAGCTTTCTTT.

The chain recombines TRBV5-5 with TRBJ1-3; D gene uncertain. V lost 0 bases to trimming and J lost 0 bases, with 7 bases between them. Germline lookup yields CDR1 SGHKS and CDR2 YYEKEE (reference sequence). This CDR3 is built from 15 residues. CDR3: CASSLVAGSGNTIYF. CDR3 DNA: TGTGCCAGCAGCTTGGTCGCCGGCTCTGGAAACACCATATATTTT.

There are a few counts of this clonotype. This chain joins TRBV2 and TRBJ1-2; D possibly corresponds to TRBD1 (5 bases). Germline lookup yields CDR1 SNHLY and CDR2 FYNNEI. The CDR3 runs to 15 residues. Trimming left V 2 bases short and J 4 bases short, with 14 bases between. The CDR3 DNA reads TGTGCCAGCAGTGAACAGGGTGAAGCAGGCTATGGCTACACCTTC. Translating gives CASSEQGEAGYGYTF. The complete variable domain, with remaining parts taken from reference TRBV2 and TRBJ1-2, reads EPEVTQTPSHQVTQMGQEVILRCVPISNHLYFYWYRQILGQKVEFLVSFYNNEISEKSEIFDDQFSVERPDGSNFTLKIRSTKLEDSAMYFCASSEQGEAGYGYTFGSGTRLTVV.

This rearrangement joins TRBV7-8 to TRBJ1-6; a possible D gene is TRBD1 (5 bases). Germline assignment: CDR1 SGHVS and CDR2 FQNEAQ. Trimming cost V 5 bases and J 6 bases, with 11 bases left between them. The length of the CDR3 is 14 residues. The CDR3 nucleotides read TGTGCCAGCAGCACCCGACAGTCTAATTCACCCCTCCACTTT. Translation: CASSTRQSNSPLHF.

This clonotype was detected only a few times. This chain joins TRBV2 and TRBJ2-3, with no clear D. Trimming stripped 6 bases from V and 8 bases from J, with 6 bases between. This CDR3 contains 10 residues. The germline V gene has CDR1 SNHLY and CDR2 FYNNEI. Here the CDR3 reads CASRAVTQYF. CDR3 DNA: TGTGCCAGCAGGGCAGTTACGCAGTATTTT.

This clonotype turned up a few times. This sequence joins TRBV5-6 and TRBJ2-7; possible D gene TRBD1, 5 bases. CDR3 size: 13 residues. The V and J ends lost 2 bases and 2 bases respectively, with 8 bases between them. CDR1 and CDR2 from the germline V gene are SGHDT and YYEEEE. CDR3 in DNA: TGTGCCAGCAGCTTTCAACAGGCCTACGAGCAGTACTTC. The encoded protein is CASSFQQAYEQYF. Drawing the rest from reference TRBV5-6 and TRBJ2-7, the complete variable domain is DAGVTQSPTHLIKTRGQQVTLRCSPKSGHDTVSWYQQALGQGPQFIFQYYEEEERQRGNFPDRFSGHQFPNYSSELNVNALLLGDSALYLCASSFQQAYEQYFGPGTRLTVT.

This clonotype was recorded a few times. The J gene is TRBJ2-3, the V gene TRBV30; D tentatively fits TRBD1 or TRBD2 (5 bases each). Germline-derived CDR1 and CDR2 are GTSNPN and SVGIG (reference sequence). Between the trimmed V and J ends, which lost 7 bases and 3 bases, there was a span of 17 bases. CDR3 length: 14 amino acids. Here the CDR3 reads CAFRDPKRTDTQYF. The CDR3 DNA reads TGTGCCTTCCGGGACCCCAAAAGGACAGATACGCAGTATTTT.